One sample yielded the 21 T cell receptor beta chains listed below, sequenced in a study of identical twins. TCRdb fed the 5' RACE reads into MiXCR, producing one record per CDR3 protein. The repertoire holds about 100,000 distinct CDR3 sequences, with 5.9% as singletons. The sequenced sample consisted of memory T cells sorted from blood. Every receptor here comes from a woman in her fifties or sixties in good health.

This clonotype was seen many times. The CDR3 DNA reads as TGTGCCACCAGCAACTTTCAAGCCAAAAACATTCAGTACTTC. Protein product: CATSNFQAKNIQYF. The chain joins TRBV15 to TRBJ2-4; no definite D call. V lost 4 bases, J lost 0 bases, and 7 bases lay in between. The CDR3 length is 14 residues. Germline V lookup: CDR1 LNHNV, CDR2 YYDKDF (reference sequence). Full variable domain (outside the CDR3, taken from reference TRBV15 and TRBJ2-4): DAMVIQNPRYQVTQFGKPVTLSCSQTLNHNVMYWYQQKSSQAPKLLFHYYDKDFNNEADTPDNFQSRRPNTSFCFLDIRSPGLGDTAMYLCATSNFQAKNIQYFGAGTRLSVL.

The table lists this clonotype with a few counts. The V gene is TRBV7-2, the J gene TRBJ2-7; D is unresolved. The germline V gene encodes CDR1 SGHTA and CDR2 FQGNSA. Trimming removed 10 bases at V and 5 bases at J, with 21 bases between. The CDR3 has 14 residues. CDR3 residues: CATIISAGPHEQYF. The CDR3 DNA reads TGTGCCACCATCATCTCGGCCGGGCCCCACGAGCAGTACTTC.

Points on this clonotype: No conserved phenylalanine or tryptophan ends this CDR3, so it is likely a read error. This sequence joins TRBV20-1 and TRBJ2-5; D is uncertain. Germline CDR1 reads DFQATT; CDR2 reads SNEGSKA (reference sequence). There are 14 residues in the CDR3. Trimming took 4 bases from V and 2 from J, leaving 14 bases between them. CDR3 sequence (DNA): TGCAGTGCTATAATCCAGGTTTCACAAGAGACCCAGTACGTC. Translation gives CSAIIQVSQETQYV.

This clonotype was observed many times. The chain joins TRBV29-1 to TRBJ1-1, with 9 bases matching TRBD1. The germline V gene encodes CDR1 SQVTM and CDR2 ANQGSEA. Trimming at V came to 6 bases and at J to 6 bases, leaving 8 bases not matched to a gene. The CDR3 runs to 13 residues. CDR3 sequence: CSVGTGSGAEAFF. The CDR3 bases are TGCAGCGTGGGGACAGGGTCAGGCGCTGAAGCTTTCTTT.

This clonotype was detected ten times or more. The rearrangement joins TRBV20-1 to TRBJ1-1; TRBD1 aligns across 12 bases. The CDR3 has 16 amino acids. Per germline, CDR1 DFQATT and CDR2 SNEGSKA (reference sequence). V lost 3 bases, J lost 1 base, and 6 bases stayed unmatched. CDR3 bases: TGCAGTGCTAGGGGGGGACAGGGGGCCTGGAACACTGAAGCTTTCTTT. Its protein product is CSARGGQGAWNTEAFF.

By proportion, this clonotype is medium-sized (0.01 to 0.1%). The chain uses TRBV29-1 and TRBJ2-3, with D uncertain. This CDR3 comprises 11 residues. Germline V lookup: CDR1 SQVTM, CDR2 ANQGSEA. The V gene lost 7 bases and the J gene lost 6 bases, with 11 bases spanning the gap. CDR3 residues: CSEFKGDTQYF. CDR3 bases: TGCAGCGAATTTAAAGGGGATACGCAGTATTTT.

In this sample, this clonotype turned up a few times. The V call is TRBV6-1, the J call TRBJ2-1; 14 bases fit TRBD2. The CDR3 spans 17 residues. The V gene's germline CDR1 is MNHNS and CDR2 SASEGT. Losses at the gene ends were 7 bases for V and 3 bases for J; bases not matched to a gene: 8. The CDR3 spells CASTFQGLAGVYNEQFF. CDR3 nucleotide sequence: TGTGCCAGCACCTTCCAGGGACTAGCGGGGGTCTACAATGAGCAGTTCTTC.

This clonotype was detected ten times or more. This rearrangement joins TRBV6-2 or TRBV6-3 to TRBJ2-1; TRBD2 matches 8 bases. V lost 6 bases, J lost 7 bases, and 8 bases stayed unmatched. Germline values: CDR1 MNHEY, CDR2 SVGEGT. The CDR3 consists of 14 residues. The CDR3, as DNA: TGTGCCAGCAGGGGTAGCGGGACCCAAAATGAGCAGTTCTTC. Protein: CASRGSGTQNEQFF.

This sequence joins TRBV10-2 and TRBJ2-5; TRBD2 agrees at 8 bases. The CDR3 runs 14 residues. The V and J ends lost 6 bases and 1 base, in that order; junction bases with no gene match: 4. CDR1 WSHSY and CDR2 SAAADI come from the germline V gene. This chain's CDR3 is CASRPAGVQETQYF. In DNA, the CDR3 is TGCGCCAGCAGGCCAGCGGGAGTCCAAGAGACCCAGTACTTC.

This clonotype has a count of ten or more. V and J are TRBV7-9 and TRBJ2-1, with 11 bases matching TRBD2. V lost 5 bases to trimming and J lost 7 bases; unmatched junction nucleotides: 13. From germline, CDR1 is SEHNR and CDR2 FQNEAQ (reference sequence). This CDR3 region has 17 residues. CDR3 region: CASSPGGTSGVRNEQFF. In nucleotides, the CDR3 is TGTGCCAGCAGCCCAGGGGGGACTAGCGGAGTTAGGAATGAGCAGTTCTTC.

This clonotype has ten or more counts. The rearrangement joins TRBV7-9 to TRBJ1-1; no clear D gene. This CDR3 region has 13 residues. The V end was cut by 3 bases, the J end by 0 bases, with 5 bases between. CDR1 is SEHNR and CDR2 is FQNEAQ in the germline V gene (reference sequence). As DNA, the CDR3 is TGTGCCAGCAGCTTCTCCTTGAACACTGAAGCTTTCTTT. Amino acid sequence: CASSFSLNTEAFF.

This clonotype was seen at least ten times. This chain connects TRBV4-1 to TRBJ2-1, with 10 bases matching TRBD2. This CDR3 has 16 residues. Trimming at V came to 6 bases and at J to 7 bases, leaving 12 bases not matched to a gene. Germline CDR1 and CDR2: MGHRA and YSYEKL. CDR3 residues: CASRILGAGGTNEQFF. DNA of the CDR3: TGCGCCAGCAGGATCTTAGGAGCGGGAGGGACAAATGAGCAGTTCTTC.

In this sample, this clonotype turned up many times. V gene TRBV30 combines with J gene TRBJ2-5, with D tentatively TRBD1 (5 bases). The germline gives CDR1 GTSNPN, CDR2 SVGIG (reference sequence). CDR3 length equals 14 residues. Trimming stripped 0 bases from V and 3 bases from J, with 11 bases between. This chain's CDR3 is CAWSVFAREETQYF. As DNA, the CDR3 is TGTGCCTGGAGTGTATTTGCCAGGGAAGAGACCCAGTACTTC.

This clonotype was counted at least ten times. The V gene is TRBV20-1, the J gene TRBJ1-1; TRBD1 is a possible D gene (5 bases). Trimming removed 3 bases at V and 11 bases at J, with 13 bases between. This CDR3 has 11 residues. From germline, CDR1 is DFQATT and CDR2 SNEGSKA (reference sequence). CDR3 sequence reads: CSASSTWGAFF. Here the CDR3 DNA reads TGCAGTGCTAGCTCTACGTGGGGGGCTTTCTTT.

This clonotype was picked up many times. The chain employs TRBV4-1 and TRBJ2-1; 9 positions agree with TRBD2. Germline lookup yields CDR1 MGHRA and CDR2 YSYEKL. With 2 bases clipped from V and 8 bases from J, the junction kept 13 bases outside the gene matches. The length of the CDR3 is 17 residues. The CDR3 spells CASSQQTPGLAIYEQFF. In nucleotides, the CDR3 is TGCGCCAGCAGCCAACAAACCCCCGGACTAGCGATCTATGAGCAGTTCTTC.

This clonotype was found many times. V usage is TRBV5-1 and J usage is TRBJ1-5, with TRBD1 as a possible D gene (6 bases). V lost 4 bases and J 7 bases, leaving 15 bases between the germline ends. This CDR3 comprises 14 residues. Germline V gene sequence: CDR1 SGHRS, CDR2 YFSETQ. The CDR3 reads CASSQQGGEQPQHF. The CDR3 DNA reads as TGCGCCAGCAGCCAACAGGGCGGAGAGCAGCCCCAGCATTTT.

There are many counts of this clonotype. The chain links TRBV5-1 to TRBJ2-1, with D hard to call. This CDR3 is built from 15 residues. Germline V CDR1 and CDR2: SGHRS, YFSETQ. Trimming cost V 0 bases and J 1 base, with 8 bases left between them. CDR3 loop: CASSLEPLSYNEQFF. For the CDR3, the DNA is TGCGCCAGCAGCTTGGAACCTCTTTCCTACAATGAGCAGTTCTTC.

This clonotype was seen many times. The V call is TRBV9, the J call TRBJ2-2; TRBD1 matches 11 bases. V trimming: 7 bases; J trimming: 4 bases; junction bases outside the gene matches: 6. This CDR3 has 15 amino acids. Looked up from germline, CDR1 is SGDLS and CDR2 is YYNGEE. The CDR3 loop is CASGTGGGITGELFF. The CDR3 DNA reads as TGTGCCAGCGGGACAGGGGGGGGAATCACCGGGGAGCTGTTTTTT.

This clonotype was picked up many times. CDR3 sequence (DNA): TGTGCCAGCAGTTACTCGTTATGGAGCTCCTATAATTCACCCCTCCACTTT. This gives the protein CASSYSLWSSYNSPLHF. This chain connects TRBV6-5 to TRBJ1-6; no reliable D call. Germline loops: CDR1 MNHEY, CDR2 SVGAGI. CDR3 length: 17 amino acids. The germline V and J ends were trimmed by 0 bases and 0 bases, with 9 bases remaining between them.

This clonotype came up once. This chain links TRBV9 with TRBJ2-3; D might be TRBD1 (6 bases). The length of the CDR3 is 12 residues. The V end was cut by 4 bases, the J end by 6 bases, with 9 bases between. Germline V CDR1 and CDR2: SGDLS, YYNGEE. As DNA, the CDR3 is TGTGCCAGCAGCATACAGGGCGATACGCAGTATTTT. This encodes CASSIQGDTQYF.

This clonotype was observed many times. The gene calls are TRBV3-1 and TRBJ2-2, with a weak D call TRBD2 (5 bases). This CDR3 has 13 amino acids. The germline gives CDR1 LGHDT, CDR2 YNNKEL (reference sequence). The V and J ends lost 9 bases and 5 bases respectively, with 13 bases between them. CDR3 in amino acids: CASEGERTGELFF. CDR3 coding DNA: TGTGCCAGTGAGGGTGAAAGGACCGGGGAGCTGTTTTTT.